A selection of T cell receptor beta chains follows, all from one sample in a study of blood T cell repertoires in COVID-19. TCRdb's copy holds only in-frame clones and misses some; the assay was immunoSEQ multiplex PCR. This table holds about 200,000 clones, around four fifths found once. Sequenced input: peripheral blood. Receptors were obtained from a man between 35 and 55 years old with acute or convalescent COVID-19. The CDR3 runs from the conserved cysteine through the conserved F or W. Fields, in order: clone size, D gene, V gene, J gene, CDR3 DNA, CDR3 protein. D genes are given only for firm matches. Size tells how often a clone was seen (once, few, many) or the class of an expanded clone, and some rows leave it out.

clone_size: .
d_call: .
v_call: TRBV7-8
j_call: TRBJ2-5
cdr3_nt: TGTGCCAGCACCTCCCAAGAGACCCAGTACTTC
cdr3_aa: CASTSQETQYF

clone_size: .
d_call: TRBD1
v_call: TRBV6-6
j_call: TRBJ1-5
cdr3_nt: TGTGCCAGCACCTATACGCACTCACGACGGACAGGGGATACTATTAGCAATCAGCCCCAGCATTTT
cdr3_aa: CASTYTHSRRTGDTISNQPQHF

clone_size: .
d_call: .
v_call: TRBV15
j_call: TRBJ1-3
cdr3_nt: TGTGCCACCAGCAGAGGCACGCCAGGGGGAAACACCATATATTTT
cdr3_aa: CATSRGTPGGNTIYF

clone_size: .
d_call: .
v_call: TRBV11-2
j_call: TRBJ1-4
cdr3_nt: TGTGCCAGCAGCCGGGGGTCCACTAATGAAAAACTGTTTTTT
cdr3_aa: CASSRGSTNEKLFF

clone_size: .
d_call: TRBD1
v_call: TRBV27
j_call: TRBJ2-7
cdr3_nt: TGTGCCAGCAGTTTATCTAGGACAGGGATATCGTACGAGCAGTACTTC
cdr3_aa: CASSLSRTGISYEQYF

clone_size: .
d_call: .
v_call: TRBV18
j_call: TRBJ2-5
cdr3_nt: TGTGCCAGCTCTCGTGATACAGGGAGCAAAGAGACCCAGTACTTC
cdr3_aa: CASSRDTGSKETQYF

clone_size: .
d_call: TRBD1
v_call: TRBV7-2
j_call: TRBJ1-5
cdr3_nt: TGTGCCAGCAGCTTATCGCGGGGACAGGGAAGCAATCAGCCCCAGCATTTT
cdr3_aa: CASSLSRGQGSNQPQHF

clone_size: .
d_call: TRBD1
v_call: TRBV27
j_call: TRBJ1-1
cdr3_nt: TGTGCCAGCAGTTTAAGCCCCAACAGGGGAGAAGCTTTCTTT
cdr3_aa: CASSLSPNRGEAFF

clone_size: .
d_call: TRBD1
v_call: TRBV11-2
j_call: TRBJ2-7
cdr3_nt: TGTGCCAGCAGCTCCTTGCGGGACAGGGGCTACGAGCAGTACTTC
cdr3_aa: CASSSLRDRGYEQYF

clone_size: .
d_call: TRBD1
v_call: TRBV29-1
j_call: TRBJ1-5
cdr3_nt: TGCAGCGTTGCCCAGGGGGGAAATCAGCCCCAGCATTTT
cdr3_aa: CSVAQGGNQPQHF

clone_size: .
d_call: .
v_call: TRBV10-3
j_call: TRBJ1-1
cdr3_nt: TGTGCCATCACCAGGGAGGGAGGGAACACTGAAGCTTTCTTT
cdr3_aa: CAITREGGNTEAFF

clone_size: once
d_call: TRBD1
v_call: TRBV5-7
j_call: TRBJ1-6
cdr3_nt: TGTGCCAGCAGCTACACTCCGACAGGGGCCAATTCACCCCTCCACTTT
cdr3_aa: CASSYTPTGANSPLHF

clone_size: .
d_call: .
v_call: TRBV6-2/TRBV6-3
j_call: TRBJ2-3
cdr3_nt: TGTGCCAGCAGTCGGGGTTTTAGCACAGATACGCAGTATTTT
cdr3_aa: CASSRGFSTDTQYF

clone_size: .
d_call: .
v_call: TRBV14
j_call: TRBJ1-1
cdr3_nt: TGTGCCAGCGATTCCACGGGCACTGAAGCTTTCTTT
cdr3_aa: CASDSTGTEAFF

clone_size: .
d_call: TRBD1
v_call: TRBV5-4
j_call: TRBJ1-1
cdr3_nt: TGTGCCAGCGGTACAGGGGGCGCGTCGAACACTGAAGCTTTCTTT
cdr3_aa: CASGTGGASNTEAFF

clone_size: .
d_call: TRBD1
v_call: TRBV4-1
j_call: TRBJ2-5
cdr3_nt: TGCGCCAGCAGCCAAGATCCCCTGGGAGCAGGGGGTCAGAGGGAGACCCAGTACTTC
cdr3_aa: CASSQDPLGAGGQRETQYF

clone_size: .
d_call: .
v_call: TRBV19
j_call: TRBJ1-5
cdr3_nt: TGTGCCAGTAGGGGAGGTGGGGCGGATGGCAATCAGCCCCAGCATTTT
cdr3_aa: CASRGGGADGNQPQHF

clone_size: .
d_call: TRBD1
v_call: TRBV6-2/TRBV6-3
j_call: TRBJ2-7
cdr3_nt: TGTGCCAGCAGCCGTTTGGGACAGGGCTTCTACGAGCAGTACTTC
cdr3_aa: CASSRLGQGFYEQYF

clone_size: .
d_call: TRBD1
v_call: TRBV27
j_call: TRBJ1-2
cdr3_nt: TGTGCCAGCAGTCCGGGACAGTACTATGGCTACACCTTC
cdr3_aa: CASSPGQYYGYTF

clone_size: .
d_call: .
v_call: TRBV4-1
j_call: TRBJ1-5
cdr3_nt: TGCGCCAGCAGCCAAGAGGGGGGGGGTCAGCCCCAGCATTTT
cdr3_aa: CASSQEGGGQPQHF

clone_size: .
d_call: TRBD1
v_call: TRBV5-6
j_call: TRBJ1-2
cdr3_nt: TGTGCCAGCAGCTTTGTTCCCGGGACAGACTATGGCTACACCTTC
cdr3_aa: CASSFVPGTDYGYTF

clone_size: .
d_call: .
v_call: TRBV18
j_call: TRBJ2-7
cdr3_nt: TGTGCCAGCTCTCCCACAGGGAACTCTAACGAGCAGTACTTC
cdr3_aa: CASSPTGNSNEQYF

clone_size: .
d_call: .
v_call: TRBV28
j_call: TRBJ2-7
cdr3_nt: TGTGCCAGCAACCCTGTCCGACAGGCTCACTCCTACGAGCAGTACTTC
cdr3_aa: CASNPVRQAHSYEQYF

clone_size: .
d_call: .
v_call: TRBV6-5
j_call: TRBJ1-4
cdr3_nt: TGTGCCAGCACTGGACAGACTAATGAAAAACTGTTTTTT
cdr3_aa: CASTGQTNEKLFF

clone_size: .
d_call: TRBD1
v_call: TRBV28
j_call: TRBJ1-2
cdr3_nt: TGTGCCAGCAGTTTATTTGGACAGGGGCCCGCTGACTATGGCTACACCTTC
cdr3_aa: CASSLFGQGPADYGYTF

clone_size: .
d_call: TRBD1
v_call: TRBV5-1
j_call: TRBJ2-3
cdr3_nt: TGCGCCAGCAGCGCAGGGGGTTTGGGGGATACGCAGTATTTT
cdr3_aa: CASSAGGLGDTQYF

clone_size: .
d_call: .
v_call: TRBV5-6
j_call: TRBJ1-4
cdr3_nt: TGTGCCAGCAGCTTATACAGGAGAAATGAAAAACTGTTTTTT
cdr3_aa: CASSLYRRNEKLFF

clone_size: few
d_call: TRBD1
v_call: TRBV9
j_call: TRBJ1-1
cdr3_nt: TGTGCCAGCAGCCCCGGGACAGGGTCTGAAGGGGCTTTCTTT
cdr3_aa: CASSPGTGSEGAFF

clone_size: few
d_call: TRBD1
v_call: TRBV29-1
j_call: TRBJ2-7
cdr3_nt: TGCAGCGTTGAGAGACAGGGAAACTACGAGCAGTACTTC
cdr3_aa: CSVERQGNYEQYF

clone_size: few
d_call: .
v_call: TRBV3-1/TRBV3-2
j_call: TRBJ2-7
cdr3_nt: TGTGCCAGCAGCCAAGCGGGGAACGAGCAGTACTTC
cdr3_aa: CASSQAGNEQYF

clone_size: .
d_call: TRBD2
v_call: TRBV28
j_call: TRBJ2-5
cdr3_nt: TGTGCCAGCAGTTTATCGAGCGGGAGGGTAGAGACCCAGTACTTC
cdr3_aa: CASSLSSGRVETQYF

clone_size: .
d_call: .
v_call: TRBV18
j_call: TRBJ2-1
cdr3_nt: TGTGCCAGCTCACAGAGCATAACTCTCTACAATGAGCAGTTCTTC
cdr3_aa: CASSQSITLYNEQFF

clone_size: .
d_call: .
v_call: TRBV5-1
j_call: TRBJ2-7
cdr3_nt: TGCGCCAGCAGCTTAGACATCTCCTACGAGCAGTACTTC
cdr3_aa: CASSLDISYEQYF

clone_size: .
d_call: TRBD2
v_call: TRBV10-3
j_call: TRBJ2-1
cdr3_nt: TGTGCCATCAGATCGACTAGCGGGAGGGCCAATGAGCAGTTCTTC
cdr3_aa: CAIRSTSGRANEQFF

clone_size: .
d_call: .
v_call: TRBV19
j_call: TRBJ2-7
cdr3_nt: TGTGCCAGTAGCGACTACCTCGGGCAGTACTTC
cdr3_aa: CASSDYLGQYF

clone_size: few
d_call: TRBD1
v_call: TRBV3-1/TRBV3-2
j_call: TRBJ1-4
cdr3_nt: TGTGCCAGCAGCCAAAACCCGGCAGGGGGAGGTGAAAAACTGTTTTTT
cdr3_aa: CASSQNPAGGGEKLFF

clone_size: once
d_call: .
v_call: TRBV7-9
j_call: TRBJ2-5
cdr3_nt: TGTGCCAGCAGCTTAGTAGCGGCCCTCCGTGAGACCCAGTACTTC
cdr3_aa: CASSLVAALRETQYF

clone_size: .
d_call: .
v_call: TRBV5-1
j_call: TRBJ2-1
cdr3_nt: TGCGCCAGCAGCTTGGAAAGCATTTTAAATGAGCAGTTCTTC
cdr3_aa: CASSLESILNEQFF

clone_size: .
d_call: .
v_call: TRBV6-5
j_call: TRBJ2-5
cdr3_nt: TGTGCCAGCAATCAACCGGGTCTACAAGAGACCCAGTACTTC
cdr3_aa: CASNQPGLQETQYF

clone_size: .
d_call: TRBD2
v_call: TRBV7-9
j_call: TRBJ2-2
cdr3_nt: TGTGCCAGCAGCCCTCTAGCGGGACCCACCGGGGAGCTGTTTTTT
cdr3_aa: CASSPLAGPTGELFF

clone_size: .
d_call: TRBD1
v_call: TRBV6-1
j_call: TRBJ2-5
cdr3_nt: TGTGCCAGCAGTGCCGACAGGGGGTTACTCCAAGAGACCCAGTACTTC
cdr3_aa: CASSADRGLLQETQYF

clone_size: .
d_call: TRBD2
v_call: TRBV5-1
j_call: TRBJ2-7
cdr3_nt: TGCGCCAGCAGCTCAGGGACTAGCGGGGGACTCTACGAGCAGTACTTC
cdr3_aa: CASSSGTSGGLYEQYF

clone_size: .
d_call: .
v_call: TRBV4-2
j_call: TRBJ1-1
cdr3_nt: TGTGCCAGCAGCCGGCAAAGGGGGATACAGACTGAAGCTTTCTTT
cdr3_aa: CASSRQRGIQTEAFF

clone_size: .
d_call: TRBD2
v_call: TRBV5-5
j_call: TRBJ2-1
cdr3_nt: TGTGCCAGCAGCACCCGGGGGGAGAGCGGGTTCTATTACAATGAGCAGTTCTTC
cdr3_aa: CASSTRGESGFYYNEQFF

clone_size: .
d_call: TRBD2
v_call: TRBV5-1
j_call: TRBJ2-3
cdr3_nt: TGCGCCAGCAGAAAGGGACTAGCCCTCACAGATACGCAGTATTTT
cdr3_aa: CASRKGLALTDTQYF

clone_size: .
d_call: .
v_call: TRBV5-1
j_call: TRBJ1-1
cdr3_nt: TGCGCCAGCAGCCCCATGGGAGCGGCCATGAACACTGAAGCTTTCTTT
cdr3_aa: CASSPMGAAMNTEAFF

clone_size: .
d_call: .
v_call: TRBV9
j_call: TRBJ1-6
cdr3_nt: TGTGCCAGCAGCGGAATGCCTGGGGGGGGTTCACCCCTCCACTTT
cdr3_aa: CASSGMPGGGSPLHF

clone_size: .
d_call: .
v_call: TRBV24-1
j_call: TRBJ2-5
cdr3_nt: TGTGCCACCAGTGATAGCCACTTCGAGACCCAGTACTTC
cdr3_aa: CATSDSHFETQYF

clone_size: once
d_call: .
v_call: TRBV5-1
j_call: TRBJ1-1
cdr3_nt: TGCGCCAGCAGCGTGTCGGGGGCTGAAGCTTTCTTT
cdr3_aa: CASSVSGAEAFF